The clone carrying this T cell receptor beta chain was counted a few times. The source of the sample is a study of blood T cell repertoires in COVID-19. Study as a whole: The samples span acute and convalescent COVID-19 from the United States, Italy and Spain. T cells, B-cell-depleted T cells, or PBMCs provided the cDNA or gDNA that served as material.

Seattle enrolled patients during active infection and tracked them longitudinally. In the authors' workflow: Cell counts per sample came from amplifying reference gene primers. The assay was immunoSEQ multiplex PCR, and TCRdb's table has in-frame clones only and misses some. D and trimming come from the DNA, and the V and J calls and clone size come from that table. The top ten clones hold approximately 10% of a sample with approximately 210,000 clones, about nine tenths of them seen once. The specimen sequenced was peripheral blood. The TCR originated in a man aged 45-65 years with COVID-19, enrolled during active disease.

The CDR3 DNA reads as TGTGCCAGCAGCCCGGGGACTAGCGGCTACAATGAGCAGTTCTTC. This translates into CASSPGTSGYNEQFF. The chain uses TRBV5-4 and TRBJ2-1; 11 nucleotides agree with TRBD2. The CDR3 contains 15 residues. Germline V gene data show CDR1 as SGHNT and CDR2 as YYREEE (reference sequence). Losses at the gene ends were 4 bases for V and 3 bases for J; bases not matched to a gene: 3.